This record looks at one TCR beta chain sequence and its context. The antigen is undetermined. These data come from a study of lymphopenia after photon versus proton radiotherapy. Repertoires were generated with immunoSEQ multiplex PCR, while TCRdb's copy carries only in-frame clones and drops some. The sample lists around 53,000 clones, over 70% seen once, with just under 30% in the top ten. The CDR3 extends over 13 amino acids. Trimming pared 5 bases from V and 0 bases from J, leaving 11 bases between. The germline gives CDR1 GTSNPN, CDR2 SVGIG (reference sequence). General observations from the study: After the lymphocyte nadir, photon-treated repertoires showed oligoclonal expansion, especially of CD8+ Temra cells. Under photons, naive T cells and diversity fell while effector/memory populations rose. Only patients who died were analyzed for survival; proton advantage is unproven. Larger post-nadir TCR diversity loss correlated inversely with survival in deceased patients.

This chain links TRBV30 with TRBJ2-7; the D gene is possibly TRBD2 (5 bases). The material was peripheral blood, obtained from a patient treated with photon-based radiotherapy. This receptor was obtained from a man aged 45-65 years with gastric cancer. Here the CDR3 reads CAWAGQNSYEQYF. The CDR3 region has the DNA TGTGCCTGGGCGGGCCAGAACTCCTACGAGCAGTACTTC.